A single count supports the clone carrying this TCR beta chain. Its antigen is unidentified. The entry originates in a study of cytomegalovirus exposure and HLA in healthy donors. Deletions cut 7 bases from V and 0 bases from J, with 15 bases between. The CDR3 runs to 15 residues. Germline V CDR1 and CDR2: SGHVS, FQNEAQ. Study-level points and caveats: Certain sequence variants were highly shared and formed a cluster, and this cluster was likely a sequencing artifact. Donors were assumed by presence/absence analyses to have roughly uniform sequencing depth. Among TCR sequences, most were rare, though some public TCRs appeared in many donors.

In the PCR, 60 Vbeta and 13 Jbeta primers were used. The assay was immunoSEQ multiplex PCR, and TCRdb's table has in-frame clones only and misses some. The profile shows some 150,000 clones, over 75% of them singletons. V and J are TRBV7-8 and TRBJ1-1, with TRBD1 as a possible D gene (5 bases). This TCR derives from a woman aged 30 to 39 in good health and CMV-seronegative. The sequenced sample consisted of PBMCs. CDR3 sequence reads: CASNLFQGLNTEAFF. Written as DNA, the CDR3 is TGTGCCAGCAACCTATTTCAGGGATTGAACACTGAAGCTTTCTTT. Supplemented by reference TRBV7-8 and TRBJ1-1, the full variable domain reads GAGVSQSPRYKVAKRGQDVALRCDPISGHVSLFWYQQALGQGPEFLTYFQNEAQLDKSGLPSDRFFAERPEGSVSTLKIQRTQQEDSAVYLCASNLFQGLNTEAFFGQGTRLTVV.